The next 17 T cell receptor beta chains were all read from a single sample in a study of preoperative IRX-2 immunotherapy in early breast cancer (dated by TCRdb to the late 2010s). The library came from the immunoSEQ multiplex PCR assay. In TCRdb, the immuneACCESS table is reduced to in-frame sequences with V and J assigned. These tables do not hold every clone; where another copy was compared, an unresolved V gene accounts for under half, and the others remain unexplained. The table for this sample lists 35,000 to 50,000 clones; about 95% of them were counted only once. The top ten hold roughly 1.5% of the sample. The sample's treatment or condition label, in plain terms: preoperative locoregional IRX-2 cytokine immunotherapy. The input for sequencing was tumor tissue, taken after IRX-2 immunotherapy. The receptors stem from a human donor with breast cancer.

The gene calls are TRBV28 and TRBJ1-5; 8 bases are shared with TRBD1. The V segment lost 5 bases and the J segment 4 bases; nucleotides outside the gene matches: 10. The CDR3 has 16 amino acids. CDR1 and CDR2 from the germline V gene are MDHEN and SYDVKM. For the CDR3, the DNA is TGTGCCAGCAGTAATGCCCAGGGGGCAGGGAATCAGCCCCAGCATTTT. It encodes CASSNAQGAGNQPQHF.

DNA for the CDR3: TGTGCCAGCAGTTTATCCCAGAGGGAGGGCTACACCTTC. Protein sequence: CASSLSQREGYTF. The V gene is TRBV27, the J gene TRBJ1-2; the D is unclear. Per germline, CDR1 MNHEY and CDR2 SMNVEV (reference sequence). The length of the CDR3 is 13 residues. The V end was cut by 0 bases, the J end by 8 bases, with 10 bases between.

This chain joins TRBV7-8 and TRBJ1-5; the D is unclear. V was cut by 3 bases and J by 6 bases, with 0 bases left in between. CDR1 and CDR2 from the germline V gene are SGHVS and FQNEAQ. CDR3 length equals 10 residues. In DNA, the CDR3 is TGTGCCAGCAGCTTTCAGCCCCAGCATTTT. It is translated as CASSFQPQHF.

The chain employs TRBV7-3 and TRBJ2-1; 10 bases are a match to TRBD2. J was trimmed by 7 bases and V by 0 bases; bases with no gene match: 3. Germline loops: CDR1 SGHTA, CDR2 FQGTGA. CDR3 size: 15 residues. The CDR3 DNA follows: TGTGCCAGCAGCTTAACGGGACTAGCGAGGAATGAGCAGTTCTTC. As protein: CASSLTGLARNEQFF. The complete variable domain, with remaining parts taken from reference TRBV7-3 and TRBJ2-1, reads GAGVSQTPSNKVTEKGKYVELRCDPISGHTALYWYRQSLGQGPEFLIYFQGTGAADDSGLPNDRFFAVRPEGSVSTLKIQRTERGDSAVYLCASSLTGLARNEQFFGPGTRLTVL.

In this sample, this clone turned up once. This rearrangement joins TRBV5-1 to TRBJ1-1; D is unresolved. CDR3 length equals 13 residues. Germline CDR1 reads SGHRS; CDR2 reads YFSETQ. The V end was cut by 4 bases, the J end by 5 bases, with 12 bases between. The CDR3 bases are TGCGCCAGCAGCGGTGGCCATGGGACTGAAGCTTTCTTT. Its protein is CASSGGHGTEAFF.

This chain uses TRBV18 with TRBJ2-7, with 8 bases that match TRBD1. V shed 3 bases, J shed 3 bases, and the junction held 10 bases outside the gene matches. This CDR3 spans 16 amino acids. Germline V gene sequence: CDR1 KGHSH, CDR2 LQKENI. This CDR3 reads CASSPPTTGADYEQYF. The CDR3 nucleotides are TGTGCCAGCTCACCGCCCACGACAGGGGCGGACTACGAGCAGTACTTC.

This chain links TRBV28 with TRBJ1-2; D unclear. Trimming took 9 bases from V and 0 from J, leaving 8 bases between them. Germline CDR1 reads MDHEN; CDR2 reads SYDVKM. There are 12 residues in the CDR3. Written as DNA, the CDR3 is TGTGCCAGTCACCTTGCTAACTATGGCTACACCTTC. This gives the protein CASHLANYGYTF.

This clone was detected once. V is TRBV7-9 and J is TRBJ1-1; D remains unclear. The germline CDR1 and CDR2 sequences are SEHNR and FQNEAQ (reference sequence). V was trimmed by 3 bases and J by 3 bases, leaving 8 bases between them. This CDR3 has 13 amino acids. The CDR3 region is CASSFHGDTEAFF. Here the CDR3 DNA reads TGTGCCAGCAGCTTCCATGGGGACACTGAAGCTTTCTTT.

V is TRBV9 and J is TRBJ2-5; 8 bases are a match to TRBD1. CDR1 and CDR2 from the germline V gene are SGDLS and YYNGEE. CDR3 size: 14 residues. The junction had 5 bases not matched to a gene; V was cut back by 2 bases and J by 5 bases. The CDR3 nucleotides read TGTGCCAGCAGCGTCGGGACAGGTTGGGAGACCCAGTACTTC. This encodes CASSVGTGWETQYF.

The rearrangement links TRBV4-3 to TRBJ2-1; D unclear. V lost 4 bases and J lost 6, with 13 bases in between. This CDR3 region has 14 residues. The germline gives CDR1 LGHNA, CDR2 YSLEER. The CDR3 protein is CASSRVSSLNEQFF. Written as DNA, the CDR3 is TGCGCCAGCAGCCGCGTCAGTTCTCTCAATGAGCAGTTCTTC.

The chain couples TRBV30 to TRBJ2-5, with 15 positions matching TRBD2. With V trimmed by 3 bases and J by 5 bases, 4 bases remained unmatched. This CDR3 is built from 15 residues. From germline, CDR1 is GTSNPN and CDR2 SVGIG (reference sequence). The CDR3 protein is CAWRGTSGGFETQYF. In DNA, the CDR3 is TGTGCCTGGAGAGGGACTAGCGGGGGGTTTGAGACCCAGTACTTC.

The DNA for the CDR3 is TGTGCCAGCAGCTTATTGCGGAACACCGGGGAGCTGTTTTTT. Translation gives CASSLLRNTGELFF. V gene TRBV7-3 combines with J gene TRBJ2-2; D not resolved. CDR1 and CDR2 (germline): SGHTA, FQGTGA. V was shortened by 2 bases and J by 1 base, with 5 bases between the two germline ends. The CDR3 has 14 residues.

The CDR3 DNA is TGCGCCAGCAGCCAACGCGCGACCTACGAGCAGTACTTC. Translated, it gives CASSQRATYEQYF. The chain uses TRBV4-1 and TRBJ2-5, with D hard to call. The J call may be mistaken, given a closer DNA end match to TRBJ2-7. The CDR3 runs to 13 residues. Germline V gene lookup returns CDR1 MGHRA and CDR2 YSYEKL.

This chain uses TRBV28 with TRBJ1-5; tentative D call: TRBD1 (6 bases). The CDR3 is 15 residues long. Germline V gene lookup returns CDR1 MDHEN and CDR2 SYDVKM. Trimming pared 5 bases from V and 6 bases from J, leaving 17 bases between. CDR3 protein: CASSPYRVGGQPQHF. CDR3 in DNA: TGTGCCAGCAGTCCGTACAGGGTTGGCGGTCAGCCCCAGCATTTT.

The rearrangement uses TRBV4-3 and TRBJ2-5; the D is unclear. Trimming stripped 1 base from V and 1 base from J, with 10 bases between. CDR1 is LGHNA and CDR2 is YSLEER in the germline V gene. This CDR3 is built from 15 residues. The CDR3 here is CASSQVFHAQETQYF. Here the CDR3 DNA reads TGCGCCAGCAGCCAAGTGTTCCATGCCCAAGAGACCCAGTACTTC.

V is TRBV7-9 and J is TRBJ1-2; TRBD1 aligns across 7 bases. This CDR3 contains 16 residues. Germline CDR1 and CDR2: SEHNR and FQNEAQ (reference sequence). Losses at the gene ends were 4 bases for V and 3 bases for J; bases not matched to a gene: 11. In DNA form, the CDR3 reads TGTGCCAGCAGCTCCTATTCGGGACAGTCGGACTATGGCTACACCTTC. This encodes CASSSYSGQSDYGYTF.

This clone was counted once. The chain is built from TRBV5-3 and TRBJ2-1; 10 bases match TRBD2. TRBV5-3 is an open reading frame whose function is uncertain. CDR3 size: 18 residues. J lost 4 bases, V lost 4 bases, and 14 bases had no gene match. The DNA for the CDR3 is TGTGCCAGAAGCAAGACGTTAGGTAGCGGGAGGATATACAATGAGCAGTTCTTC. It translates to CARSKTLGSGRIYNEQFF.